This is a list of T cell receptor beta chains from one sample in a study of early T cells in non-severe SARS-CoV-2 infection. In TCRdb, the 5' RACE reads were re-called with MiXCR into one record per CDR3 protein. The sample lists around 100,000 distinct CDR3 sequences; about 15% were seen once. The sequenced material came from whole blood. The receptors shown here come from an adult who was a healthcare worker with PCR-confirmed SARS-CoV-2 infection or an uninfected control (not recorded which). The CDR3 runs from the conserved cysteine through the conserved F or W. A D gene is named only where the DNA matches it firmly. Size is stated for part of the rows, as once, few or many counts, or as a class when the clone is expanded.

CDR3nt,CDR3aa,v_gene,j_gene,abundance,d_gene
TGCGCCAGCAGCTTGGAACAGGGGGCCCTACGTAGGTTCTTC,CASSLEQGALRRFF,TRBV5-1,TRBJ2-1,NA,TRBD1
TGTGCCAGCAGCTCGTACAGGGGAGTCTACGAGCAGTACTTC,CASSSYRGVYEQYF,TRBV7-8,TRBJ2-7,NA,TRBD1
TGTGCCAGCAGCTTAGGAGGAGGGAGTGAGACCCAGTACTTC,CASSLGGGSETQYF,TRBV7-6,TRBJ2-5,few,NA
TGTGCTAGCTCCCAGGGCTCTGGGGCCAACGTCCTGACTTTC,CASSQGSGANVLTF,TRBV7-7,TRBJ2-6,few,NA
TGCAGTGCACCTGCGTCCGGGGCGGCTGAAGCTTTCTTT,CSAPASGAAEAFF,TRBV20-1,TRBJ1-1,NA,NA
TGTGCCAGCAAACGGGACACTGAAGCTTTCTTT,CASKRDTEAFF,TRBV28,TRBJ1-1,NA,NA
TGCAGCGTTGAATTTAGAGCGACCCAGTACTTC,CSVEFRATQYF,TRBV29-1,TRBJ2-5,NA,NA
TGCAGTGCTGGTAACAGGGTGACAGATACGCAGTATTTT,CSAGNRVTDTQYF,TRBV20-1,TRBJ2-3,many,NA
TGTGCCAGCAGCCTCCATGCCACCGGGGAGCTGTTTTTT,CASSLHATGELFF,TRBV7-7,TRBJ2-2,NA,NA
TGTGCCAGCAGTTTGAGACGGACCAACTATGGCTACACCTTC,CASSLRRTNYGYTF,TRBV12-3/TRBV12-4,TRBJ1-2,many,NA
TGTGCCAGCAGTCCCTATGGCTACACCTTC,CASSPYGYTF,TRBV6-2/TRBV6-3,TRBJ1-2,NA,NA
TGTGCCAGCAGCTTAGTAACCGTAAGCTCCTACGAGCAGTACTTC,CASSLVTVSSYEQYF,TRBV7-2,TRBJ2-7,few,NA
TGTGCCAGCAGTTTGGGACTAGCGGGAGCAGACTTCTACAATGAGCAGTTCTTC,CASSLGLAGADFYNEQFF,TRBV27,TRBJ2-1,NA,TRBD2